Following are 20 T cell receptor beta chains from one sample sequenced in a study of shared clonotypes between healthy human individuals. Measured with immunoSEQ multiplex PCR; TCRdb has only the in-frame clones, and not every one. The sample yields about 2.2 million clones, roughly 93% seen once. In the naive CD8 group, cells lacked CD45RO and were positively selected for CCR7, so terminally differentiated effector memory CD45RA+ cells were left out. The sequenced sample consisted of naive CD8+ T cells from PBMCs. Every receptor here comes from a man between 18 and 35 years old in good health. Some clones in this sample may be carry-over from other donors' samples.

The V call is TRBV5-1, the J call TRBJ2-7; 9 bases agree with TRBD2. The CDR3 runs 20 residues. Losses at the gene ends were 4 bases for V and 4 bases for J; bases not matched to a gene: 24. The V gene's germline CDR1 is SGHRS and CDR2 YFSETQ. DNA of the CDR3: TGCGCCAGCAGCCCTGAGGGGATTGTATGGCGGGAGGGAACCACATACGAGCAGTACTTC. This codes for CASSPEGIVWREGTTYEQYF.

J is TRBJ1-2 and V is TRBV5-1; D is perhaps TRBD1 (5 bases). In germline, CDR1 is SGHRS, CDR2 YFSETQ. The CDR3 runs to 12 residues. V gave up 2 bases and J gave up 10 bases, with 12 bases separating them. This CDR3 is CASSFGTRDYTF. The CDR3 DNA sequence: TGCGCCAGCAGCTTCGGGACTCGCGACTACACCTTC.

V usage is TRBV29-1 and J usage is TRBJ2-4, with 9 bases identical to TRBD2. The V gene's germline CDR1 is SQVTM and CDR2 ANQGSEA. The CDR3 runs 16 residues. The ends lost 5 bases at V and 5 bases at J; junction bases unmatched: 13. The CDR3 DNA sequence: TGCAGCGTTCAAGGAACTAGCGGGCGAGAGGAAAACATTCAGTACTTC. This gives the protein CSVQGTSGREENIQYF.

The chain couples TRBV7-9 to TRBJ2-2, with 15 bases fitting TRBD2. J gave up 5 bases and V 5 bases, and 6 bases lay outside the gene matches. The V gene's germline CDR1 is SEHNR and CDR2 FQNEAQ (reference sequence). The CDR3 has 17 amino acids. The CDR3 DNA follows: TGTGCCAGCAGCCCACCGGGGACTAGCGGGGGGACCGGGGAGCTGTTTTTT. Protein: CASSPPGTSGGTGELFF.

V gene TRBV19 combines with J gene TRBJ2-2; D unresolved. The CDR3 totals 12 residues. The germline CDR1 and CDR2 sequences are LNHDA and SQIVND (reference sequence). The V gene lost 7 bases and the J gene lost 4 bases, with 7 bases spanning the gap. The chain's CDR3 is CASTKRTGELFF. Here the CDR3 DNA reads TGTGCCAGTACTAAGCGCACCGGGGAGCTGTTTTTT.

The chain joins TRBV28 to TRBJ2-1; D may be TRBD1 (5 bases). The V end was cut by 4 bases, the J end by 3 bases, with 13 bases between. This CDR3 has 15 residues. Germline lookup yields CDR1 MDHEN and CDR2 SYDVKM. The CDR3 protein is CASSSQGNNYNEQFF. CDR3 bases: TGTGCCAGCAGTTCTCAGGGCAATAACTACAATGAGCAGTTCTTC.

V gene TRBV12-2 combines with J gene TRBJ1-2; the D call TRBD1 from the table was never checked on the DNA. TRBV12-2 is labeled a pseudogene. This CDR3 contains 18 residues. CDR3 bases: TGTGCAAGTCGCCTTCTCCGTTGTCTTCGTCGACAGGGACATGGCTACACCTTC. It translates to CASRLLRCLRRQGHGYTF.

The rearrangement uses TRBV27 and TRBJ2-7; D unresolved. CDR3 size: 15 residues. Germline values: CDR1 MNHEY, CDR2 SMNVEV (reference sequence). The V end was cut by 6 bases, the J end by 5 bases, with 20 bases between. DNA of the CDR3: TGTGCCAGCAGCCAAAATTTTTTCCAAAACGACGAGCAGTACTTC. Protein: CASSQNFFQNDEQYF.

Worth noting for this clone: Distinct nucleotide sequences in the sample also encode this CDR3. V and J are TRBV9 and TRBJ2-1; D not resolved. This CDR3 is built from 12 residues. The germline CDR1 and CDR2 sequences are SGDLS and YYNGEE. V was trimmed by 3 bases and J by 10 bases, leaving 11 bases between them. The CDR3: CASSAPSAEQFF. The CDR3 DNA reads as TGTGCCAGCAGCGCCCCGTCGGCGGAGCAGTTCTTC.

This clone was recorded only once. CDR3 protein: CASSLTSGGRGKDTEAFF. The CDR3, as DNA: TGTGCCAGCAGCTTAACCTCTGGGGGGCGCGGGAAGGACACTGAAGCTTTCTTT. The rearrangement joins TRBV7-2 to TRBJ1-1, with a tentative D call TRBD1 (6 bases). The ends were cut back, 2 bases at V and 3 bases at J, with 22 bases in the middle. The CDR3 sequence is 18 residues long. Germline lookup yields CDR1 SGHTA and CDR2 FQGNSA.

The chain employs TRBV10-3 and TRBJ1-5, with a tentative D call TRBD1 (5 bases). V was trimmed by 6 bases and J by 6 bases, leaving 15 bases between them. CDR3 size: 14 residues. Germline CDR1 is ENHRY and CDR2 is SYGVKD. The CDR3 DNA is TGTGCCATCAGCGAACAGGTCGGTGTTCAGCCCCAGCATTTT. Residues: CAISEQVGVQPQHF.

The gene calls are TRBV10-2 and TRBJ2-5, with TRBD2 matching over 9 bases. From germline, CDR1 is WSHSY and CDR2 SAAADI. The CDR3 covers 15 residues. V gave up 6 bases and J gave up 4 bases; unmatched junction bases: 9. The CDR3 is CASRFGTSNGETQYF. The CDR3 nucleotides read TGCGCCAGCAGATTCGGGACTAGCAACGGAGAGACCCAGTACTTC.

The chain joins TRBV5-6 to TRBJ2-2; possible D gene TRBD1, 6 bases. The CDR3 is 15 amino acids. V lost 0 bases and J lost 7, with 13 bases in between. The germline V gene has CDR1 SGHDT and CDR2 YYEEEE. The CDR3 coding sequence is TGTGCCAGCAGCTTGGTTGCCAGGGGAATCGGGGAGCTGTTTTTT. Its translation is CASSLVARGIGELFF.

The chain employs TRBV5-6 and TRBJ1-4, with D tentatively TRBD1 (5 bases). The germline V gene has CDR1 SGHDT and CDR2 YYEEEE. Trimming left V 4 bases short and J 3 bases short, with 13 bases between. This CDR3 is 15 amino acids long. The CDR3 DNA sequence: TGTGCCAGCAGCCCCACAGGTTTGGCTAATGAAAAACTGTTTTTT. This codes for CASSPTGLANEKLFF.

The chain links TRBV5-1 to TRBJ1-1, with D possibly matching TRBD1 (5 bases). Per the germline V gene, CDR1 is SGHRS and CDR2 is YFSETQ. The CDR3 totals 15 residues. Trimming left V 0 bases short and J 3 bases short, with 12 bases between. CDR3 sequence (DNA): TGCGCCAGCAGCTTGGTCGGAGTGGGGGACACTGAAGCTTTCTTT. Translating gives CASSLVGVGDTEAFF.

V is TRBV19 and J is TRBJ1-1; TRBD1 might be the D (5 bases). CDR1 is LNHDA, CDR2 SQIVND, per germline (reference sequence). This CDR3 has 14 amino acids. V lost 8 bases and J lost 7, with 20 bases in between. The CDR3 is CASRNRLYGGEAFF. In DNA form, the CDR3 reads TGTGCCAGTCGAAACAGGCTTTATGGGGGTGAAGCTTTCTTT.

The genes are TRBV28 and TRBJ2-1; D tentatively fits TRBD1 or TRBD2 (5 bases each). The CDR3 runs to 15 residues. Trimming took off 2 bases at V and 9 bases at J, with 17 bases between the two ends. The germline gives CDR1 MDHEN, CDR2 SYDVKM. DNA for the CDR3: TGTGCCAGCAGTTTAAGATGGGACCGCACCGTTGAGCAGTTCTTC. This translates into CASSLRWDRTVEQFF.

The rearrangement joins TRBV29-1 to TRBJ2-7; 7 bases agree with TRBD1. CDR1 is SQVTM, CDR2 ANQGSEA, per germline. V trimming: 5 bases; J trimming: 0 bases; junction bases outside the gene matches: 7. There are 14 residues in the CDR3. The CDR3 here is CSVRTGQSSYEQYF. The CDR3 DNA sequence: TGCAGCGTTAGAACGGGACAGAGCTCCTACGAGCAGTACTTC.

This CDR3 reads CASSVVGEKLFF. CDR3 bases: TGTGCCAGCAGCGTAGTGGGTGAAAAACTGTTTTTT. The genes are TRBV9 and TRBJ1-4; D is unresolved. Germline V gene lookup returns CDR1 SGDLS and CDR2 YYNGEE. The V end was cut by 0 bases, the J end by 7 bases, with 4 bases between. This CDR3 region has 12 residues.

The V and J genes are TRBV7-2 and TRBJ2-5, with TRBD1 identical over 7 bases. Trimming removed 6 bases from V and 5 bases from J; junction bases left unmatched: 9. Germline assignment: CDR1 SGHTA and CDR2 FQGNSA. This CDR3 region has 14 residues. CDR3 region: CASRQTGVGETQYF. Here the CDR3 DNA reads TGTGCCAGCAGACAAACAGGGGTTGGGGAGACCCAGTACTTC.